This T cell receptor (beta chain) was captured by sequencing in a study of early T cells in non-severe SARS-CoV-2 infection. Study-wide context: Sequenced bulk RNA came from whole blood that was unsorted, and chains were unpaired. Study-wide findings and caveats: Using VDJdb, the matching emphasized anti-spike CD8 responses while missing private and CD4 specificities.

A remark on this clonotype: Antigen unknown.

The library protocol tagged individual cDNA molecules with unique molecular identifiers. Each CDR3 protein is one row after TCRdb ran MiXCR on the 5' RACE reads. The repertoire holds tens of thousands of distinct CDR3 sequences, with 10% to 15% as singletons. CDR1 and CDR2 (germline): LGHNA, YNFKEQ. This CDR3 has 19 residues. Trimming removed 4 bases from V and 0 bases from J; junction bases left unmatched: 10. The gene calls are TRBV4-2 and TRBJ1-6; 9 positions match TRBD1. This receptor was taken from an adult who was a healthcare worker with PCR-confirmed SARS-CoV-2 infection or an uninfected control (not recorded which). Sequencing was done on a sample of whole blood. Here the CDR3 reads CASSLEGQGISSYNSPLHF. CDR3 bases: TGTGCCAGCAGCCTTGAGGGACAGGGCATTAGCTCCTATAATTCACCCCTCCACTTT.